Given below is one T cell receptor (beta chain) in context. The antigen remains undetermined. Assay execution proceeded at the deep level. Several immunoSEQ plates held equal portions of the genomic DNA taken from each subset. Some clones are missing from TCRdb's copy, which holds only in-frame ones; the method was immunoSEQ multiplex PCR. The repertoire consists of about 1,800,000 clones, with around 96% occurring once and the leading ten covering 1.2%. The sample belongs to a study of shared clonotypes between healthy human individuals. General observations from the study: Clonotypes not shared had lower generation probabilities than those common to all four donors. Limitation of the genetic and exposure-history diversity represented came from the few donors.

Positively selected for CCR7, the CD45RO-negative cells used as naive CD8 cells excluded terminally differentiated effector memory CD45RA+ cells. V lost 0 bases to trimming and J lost 4 bases, with 14 bases between them. This CDR3 spans 15 amino acids. From germline, CDR1 is SGHTS and CDR2 YDEGEE. The TCR sequence derives from a man aged 18 to 30 in good health. The chain uses TRBV5-8 and TRBJ2-7; D tentatively fits TRBD1 or TRBD2 (6 bases each). Sequenced material: naive CD8+ T cells sorted from blood. The CDR3: CASSLAQGRFYEQYF. For the CDR3, the DNA is TGTGCCAGCAGCTTGGCTCAGGGGAGGTTTTACGAGCAGTACTTC.